Following are 27 T cell receptor beta chains from one sample sequenced in a study of blood T cell repertoires in COVID-19. TCRdb's table, derived via immunoSEQ multiplex PCR, lists solely in-frame clones and lacks some. The sample consists of 300,000 to 400,000 clones, about 87% of them appearing once. Sequencing used peripheral blood. The receptors originated from a woman aged 25-40 years with COVID-19, enrolled during active disease.

This clone was seen a handful of times. The gene calls are TRBV19 and TRBJ2-2, with TRBD2 matching 11 bases. V gave up 1 base and J gave up 4 bases; unmatched junction bases: 8. Germline CDR1 is LNHDA and CDR2 is SQIVND (reference sequence). The CDR3 covers 18 residues. Here the CDR3 DNA reads TGTGCCAGTAGTATAGGACTAGCGGGGTCCGTCCGCACCGGGGAGCTGTTTTTT. It specifies CASSIGLAGSVRTGELFF.

The chain combines TRBV18 with TRBJ1-1; 8 nucleotides agree with TRBD1. V lost 4 bases and J lost 5; bases outside the gene matches: 6. The germline V gene encodes CDR1 KGHSH and CDR2 LQKENI. CDR3 length equals 14 residues. The CDR3 here is CASSLQDRATEAFF. The CDR3 coding sequence is TGTGCCAGCTCACTTCAGGACAGGGCGACTGAAGCTTTCTTT.

CDR3: CASSLDIGTAINQPQHF. In DNA, the CDR3 is TGTGCCAGCAGCTTAGATATCGGGACAGCCATCAATCAGCCCCAGCATTTT. The chain carries TRBV7-2 and TRBJ1-5; 7 nucleotides line up with TRBD1. J gave up 3 bases and V 1 base, and 9 bases lay outside the gene matches. This CDR3 comprises 17 residues. The germline V gene has CDR1 SGHTA and CDR2 FQGNSA.

This clone appeared once. J is TRBJ2-2 and V is TRBV7-2; D gene unclear. Trimming took off 4 bases at V and 0 bases at J, with 3 bases between the two ends. The CDR3 loop spans 13 amino acids. Looked up from germline, CDR1 is SGHTA and CDR2 is FQGNSA. CDR3 loop: CASSYTNTGELFF. CDR3 DNA sequence: TGTGCCAGCAGCTACACGAACACCGGGGAGCTGTTTTTT.

The chain carries TRBV6-5 and TRBJ1-5, with D possibly matching TRBD1 (6 bases). This CDR3 has 15 amino acids. CDR1 and CDR2 (germline): MNHEY, SVGAGI. Deletions cut 5 bases from V and 0 bases from J, with 11 bases between. The CDR3 protein is CASSMTGFSNQPQHF. The CDR3 region has the DNA TGTGCCAGCAGTATGACAGGATTTAGCAATCAGCCCCAGCATTTT.

V and J are TRBV19 and TRBJ1-5; 7 positions agree with TRBD1. V was clipped by 5 bases and J by 7 bases; unmatched bases: 5. This CDR3 is built from 13 residues. Germline CDR1 LNHDA, CDR2 SQIVND (reference sequence). In nucleotides, the CDR3 is TGTGCCAGTAGTTCCGACAGGGTCCAGCCCCAGCATTTT. This encodes CASSSDRVQPQHF.

The count of this clone is one. CDR3 nucleotides: TGTGCCAGCAGCGAGGTCCTACAGGGCGCAGATACGCAGTATTTT. Residues: CASSEVLQGADTQYF. This sequence joins TRBV5-8 and TRBJ2-3; D is possibly TRBD1 (6 bases). The germline V and J ends were trimmed by 4 bases and 4 bases, with 16 bases remaining between them. CDR1 is SGHTS and CDR2 is YDEGEE in the germline V gene. The CDR3 is 15 amino acids.

The rearrangement uses TRBV5-8 and TRBJ2-3; 7 bases line up with TRBD1. The CDR3 has 15 residues. The V segment lost 2 bases and the J segment 2 bases; nucleotides outside the gene matches: 5. Germline V lookup: CDR1 SGHTS, CDR2 YDEGEE. As DNA, the CDR3 is TGTGCCAGCAGCTTTTCCAGGGGGATCACAGATACGCAGTATTTT. As protein: CASSFSRGITDTQYF.

The J gene is TRBJ1-2, the V gene TRBV10-3; unclear D gene. Germline CDR1 ENHRY, CDR2 SYGVKD. There are 13 residues in the CDR3. Trimming stripped 3 bases from V and 5 bases from J, with 10 bases between. The CDR3 nucleotides are TGTGCCATCAGTGATCAACATTCGTATGGCTACACCTTC. Protein: CAISDQHSYGYTF.

This rearrangement joins TRBV9 to TRBJ1-2, with TRBD1 matching over 7 bases. V lost 3 bases to trimming and J lost 4 bases; unmatched junction nucleotides: 9. The CDR3 consists of 15 residues. The germline CDR1 and CDR2 sequences are SGDLS and YYNGEE. In DNA form, the CDR3 reads TGTGCCAGCAGCGAGCCGGCAGGGGGAGGCTATGGCTACACCTTC. Translating gives CASSEPAGGGYGYTF.

J is TRBJ2-5 and V is TRBV28, with D hard to call. CDR3 length: 12 residues. Trimming took off 5 bases at V and 2 bases at J, with 6 bases between the two ends. Germline CDR1 MDHEN, CDR2 SYDVKM. Here the CDR3 reads CASSPYQETQYF. The CDR3 bases are TGTGCCAGCAGTCCGTATCAAGAGACCCAGTACTTC.

To note about this clone: Other DNA sequences from this sample encode an identical CDR3 as well. The chain employs TRBV3-1 (or the pseudogene TRBV3-2) and TRBJ1-1; D uncertain. Germline CDR1 is LGHDT and CDR2 is YNNKEL (reference sequence). Trimming removed 3 bases at V and 1 base at J, with 6 bases between. The CDR3 has 13 residues. The CDR3 region has the DNA TGTGCCAGCAGCCAGGCGGGGAACACTGAAGCTTTCTTT. This sequence encodes CASSQAGNTEAFF.

A remark on this clone: Within the sample, other DNA sequences also encode this same CDR3. This chain joins TRBV2 and TRBJ2-7; a possible D gene is TRBD2 (7 bases). V shed 3 bases and J shed 2 bases, with 8 bases lying between them. The CDR3 spans 13 residues. Per germline, CDR1 SNHLY and CDR2 FYNNEI. The CDR3, as DNA: TGTGCCAGCAGTGAGGGGGGGCCCTACGAGCAGTACTTC. This codes for CASSEGGPYEQYF.

V is TRBV21-1 and J is TRBJ1-2; the table gives TRBD1 as D, unverified against the DNA. TRBV21-1 is flagged as a pseudogene. This CDR3 has 18 residues. The CDR3 region is CASSKVGRGLKRSYGYTF. The CDR3, as DNA: TGTGCCAGCAGCAAAGTCGGCAGGGGGCTTAAAAGATCCTATGGCTACACCTTC.

The genes are TRBV5-1 and TRBJ2-3, with a possible D match to TRBD2 (6 bases). Germline CDR1 is SGHRS and CDR2 is YFSETQ. Trimming pared 2 bases from V and 1 base from J, leaving 20 bases between. There are 18 residues in the CDR3. CDR3 nucleotides: TGCGCCAGCAGCTTATACCCCTATGTGGGGGGAGGCACAGATACGCAGTATTTT. Amino acids: CASSLYPYVGGGTDTQYF.

The genes are TRBV10-3 and TRBJ2-3, with D possibly being TRBD1 (6 bases). CDR1 and CDR2 from the germline V gene are ENHRY and SYGVKD. Between the trimmed V and J ends, which lost 5 bases and 2 bases, there was a span of 20 bases. The CDR3 length is 17 residues. Written as DNA, the CDR3 is TGTGCCATCAGTAGCGGAGAGTCCGGGGACATCACAGATACGCAGTATTTT. Its translation is CAISSGESGDITDTQYF.

The gene calls are TRBV5-1 and TRBJ2-2, with D unclear. CDR1 is SGHRS, CDR2 YFSETQ, per germline. The CDR3 contains 16 residues. Between the trimmed V and J ends, which lost 1 base and 0 bases, there was a span of 10 bases. The CDR3 sequence: CASSLSVQSNTGELFF. The CDR3 DNA is TGCGCCAGCAGCTTGTCCGTGCAGTCGAACACCGGGGAGCTGTTTTTT. Full variable domain (missing parts from reference TRBV5-1 and TRBJ2-2): KAGVTQTPRYLIKTRGQQVTLSCSPISGHRSVSWYQQTPGQGLQFLFEYFSETQRNKGNFPGRFSGRQFSNSRSEMNVSTLELGDSALYLCASSLSVQSNTGELFFGEGSRLTVL.

Turning to this clone: A much larger clone lies one base from this, so it may be a read error. V gene TRBV7-3 combines with J gene TRBJ2-3, with D hard to call. The V end was cut by 3 bases, the J end by 6 bases, with 7 bases between. The CDR3 spans 12 residues. Germline CDR1 reads SGHTA; CDR2 reads FQGTGA. The CDR3 spells CASSFPGDTQYF. The CDR3 bases are TGTGCCAGCAGCTTTCCCGGGGATACGCAGTATTTT. Full variable domain (missing parts from reference TRBV7-3 and TRBJ2-3): GAGVSQTPSNKVTEKGKYVELRCDPISGHTALYWYRQSLGQGPEFLIYFQGTGAADDSGLPNDRFFAVRPEGSVSTLKIQRTERGDSAVYLCASSFPGDTQYFGPGTRLTVL.

The V and J genes are TRBV7-9 and TRBJ1-6; the match to TRBD1 covers 8 bases. This CDR3 comprises 17 residues. Looked up from germline, CDR1 is SEHNR and CDR2 is FQNEAQ (reference sequence). Losses at the gene ends were 5 bases for V and 8 bases for J; bases not matched to a gene: 14. The CDR3 region has the DNA TGTGCCAGCAGCCCGCCTGCTCAGGGGGCTGTGTATTCACCCCTCCACTTT. It specifies CASSPPAQGAVYSPLHF. Looking up the rest from reference TRBV7-9 and TRBJ1-6 gives the full variable domain: DTGVSQNPRHKITKRGQNVTFRCDPISEHNRLYWYRQTLGQGPEFLTYFQNEAQLEKSRLLSDRFSAERPKGSFSTLEIQRTEQGDSAMYLCASSPPAQGAVYSPLHFGNGTRLTVT.

The V call is TRBV27, the J call TRBJ1-4; 7 bases align to TRBD1. The germline V gene encodes CDR1 MNHEY and CDR2 SMNVEV (reference sequence). V lost 3 bases, J lost 5 bases, and 3 bases stayed unmatched. The CDR3 covers 14 residues. In nucleotides, the CDR3 is TGTGCCAGCAGTTTTAACAGGGGCAATGAAAAACTGTTTTTT. Translated: CASSFNRGNEKLFF.

Here the CDR3 reads CASSNQGIIDYEQYF. CDR3 DNA: TGTGCCAGTAGTAACCAGGGAATTATCGACTACGAGCAGTACTTC. The chain couples TRBV19 to TRBJ2-7; a weak D match, TRBD1 (5 bases). CDR3 size: 15 residues. Germline CDR1 LNHDA, CDR2 SQIVND (reference sequence). Trimming shortened V by 4 bases and J by 3 bases, and 16 bases separated the two germline ends. The full variable domain, in which reference TRBV19 and TRBJ2-7 provide the parts outside the CDR3, is DGGITQSPKYLFRKEGQNVTLSCEQNLNHDAMYWYRQDPGQGLRLIYYSQIVNDFQKGDIAEGYSVSREKKESFPLTVTSAQKNPTAFYLCASSNQGIIDYEQYFGPGTRLTVT.

The chain employs TRBV6-5 and TRBJ1-1; unclear D gene. V was pared by 11 bases and J by 5 bases, with 18 bases between. Germline values: CDR1 MNHEY, CDR2 SVGAGI. The CDR3 has 13 amino acids. The CDR3 DNA follows: TGTGCCGTTCAAGCGGGGTTGGGGACTGAAGCTTTCTTT. The encoded protein is CAVQAGLGTEAFF.

This chain connects TRBV3-1 (or the pseudogene TRBV3-2) to TRBJ2-5, with 9 bases aligning to TRBD1. J gave up 5 bases and V 5 bases, and 12 bases lay outside the gene matches. The CDR3 totals 16 residues. Germline-derived CDR1 and CDR2 are LGHDT and YNNKEL (reference sequence). DNA of the CDR3: TGTGCCAGCAGCGCCTTGACAGGGGGTAAGCCTGAGACCCAGTACTTC. Translated: CASSALTGGKPETQYF.

In DNA, the CDR3 is TGTGCCAGCTCACCACTGGCTAGCGGGGCCCAAGAGACCCAGTACTTC. The encoded protein is CASSPLASGAQETQYF. The chain recombines TRBV18 with TRBJ2-5; 9 bases align to TRBD2. The CDR3 is 16 residues long. CDR1 and CDR2 (germline): KGHSH, LQKENI. Trimming cost V 1 base and J 1 base; bases outside gene matches: 4.

This clone appeared a single time. The genes are TRBV23-1 and TRBJ2-7, with no clear D. TRBV23-1 is labeled an ORF, and its function is uncertain. The CDR3 contains 12 residues. With 6 bases removed from V and 6 bases from J, the gap between germline ends came to 12 bases. Here the CDR3 reads CASSLCEVEQYV. CDR3 bases: TGCGCCAGCAGCCTCTGTGAGGTCGAGCAGTACGTC.

This chain uses TRBV19 with TRBJ1-6; D not certain. V was clipped by 2 bases and J by 10 bases, with 12 bases between them. This CDR3 is 14 amino acids long. Per the germline V gene, CDR1 is LNHDA and CDR2 is SQIVND (reference sequence). In DNA, the CDR3 is TGTGCCAGTAGTATAACCCGGGTTGGGTCACCCCTCCACTTT. Translation gives CASSITRVGSPLHF.

The rearrangement links TRBV19 to TRBJ2-7, with 10 bases identical to TRBD1. Germline V gene data show CDR1 as LNHDA and CDR2 as SQIVND (reference sequence). The V segment lost 3 bases and the J segment 3 bases; nucleotides outside the gene matches: 8. The CDR3 sequence is 16 residues long. The CDR3 region has the DNA TGTGCCAGTAGTATTGACAGGGGGCTGGGTCGCTACGAGCAGTACTTC. As protein: CASSIDRGLGRYEQYF.